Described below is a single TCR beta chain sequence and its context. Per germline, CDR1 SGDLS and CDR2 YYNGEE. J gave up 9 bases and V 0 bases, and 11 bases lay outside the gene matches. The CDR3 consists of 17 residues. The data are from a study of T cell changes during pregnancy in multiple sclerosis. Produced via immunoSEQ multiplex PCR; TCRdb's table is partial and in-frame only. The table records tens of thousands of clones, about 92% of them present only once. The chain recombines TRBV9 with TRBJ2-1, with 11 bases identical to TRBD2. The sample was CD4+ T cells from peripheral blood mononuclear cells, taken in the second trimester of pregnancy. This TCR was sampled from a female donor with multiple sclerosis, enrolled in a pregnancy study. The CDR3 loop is CASSVDGTSGTYGEQFF. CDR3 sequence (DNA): TGTGCCAGCAGCGTAGACGGGACTAGCGGTACCTACGGTGAGCAGTTCTTC.